The 2 T cell receptor beta chains in this list originate from one sample, sequenced in a study of cytomegalovirus exposure and HLA in healthy donors. PCR was performed using 60 Vbeta and 13 Jbeta primers. Assay used: immunoSEQ multiplex PCR; TCRdb lists only in-frame clones, some missing. The sample includes fewer than 70,000 clones. The material sequenced was PBMCs. The receptors were sampled from a woman under 30 in good health and CMV-seronegative.

The rearrangement uses TRBV7-9 and TRBJ1-1; no reliable D call. V gave up 6 bases and J gave up 6 bases, with 11 bases separating them. CDR3 size: 12 residues. The germline V gene has CDR1 SEHNR and CDR2 FQNEAQ (reference sequence). CDR3 nucleotides: TGTGCCAGCAGGCTAGTGGCCCCTGAAGCTTTCTTT. It translates to CASRLVAPEAFF.

The chain is built from TRBV14 and TRBJ2-3, with D unresolved. Germline CDR1 and CDR2: SGHDN and FVKESK. Between the trimmed V and J ends, which lost 0 bases and 3 bases, there was a span of 16 bases. CDR3 length: 17 residues. Written as DNA, the CDR3 is TGTGCCAGCAGCCAAGAGTCTGCCCCCCGAGCGACAGATACGCAGTATTTT. Protein: CASSQESAPRATDTQYF.